This T cell receptor beta chain was captured in a study of OX40 agonist ivuxolimab in advanced cancers. Study information: Patients took ivuxolimab, an agonistic anti-OX40 (CD134) antibody. While on treatment, patients had intravenous ivuxolimab at 0.01 to 10 mg/kg every 2 weeks.

As regards this clone: What it binds is unknown.

The V gene's germline CDR1 is SGHRS and CDR2 YFSETQ. Between the trimmed V and J ends, which lost 1 base and 1 base, there was a span of 10 bases. This CDR3 is 15 amino acids long. Here immunoSEQ multiplex PCR was the method, and the copy in TCRdb shows in-frame clones only, minus some. The sample gives tens of thousands of clones, roughly 88% of which show up once; about 8.2% is in the top ten. General study findings and limits: Still undetermined is the antigen specificity of the expanded peripheral T cells. Compared with others, partial responders at 0.1-3.0 mg/kg displayed clonal expansion among the lowest.

Material: CD4+ or CD8+ T cells sorted from blood, obtained in a trial of the OX40 agonist ivuxolimab. The clonotype was recovered from an adult with an advanced solid tumor such as melanoma, head and neck, liver or kidney cancer. The V and J genes are TRBV5-1 and TRBJ2-3, with unresolved D. As DNA, the CDR3 is TGCGCCAGCAGCTTGTCGGCCGGAGGCACAGATACGCAGTATTTT. Amino acid sequence: CASSLSAGGTDTQYF.